This TCR beta chain derives from a study of beta chain features in type 1 diabetes. Study at large: Age, gender and cell yields were similar between patients and healthy donors.

Points from the study as a whole: TCRB CDR3s from Type 1 diabetes patients were moderately but significantly shorter in all four CD4+ subsets.

Since all of the isolated RNA was reverse transcribed, expressed TCRB transcripts were what got sequenced. Measured with immunoSEQ multiplex PCR; TCRdb has only the in-frame clones, and not every one. The sample includes 500,000 to 650,000 clones, under 15% of them seen just once. This clone showed up just a few times. Antigen unknown. Trimming shortened V by 4 bases and J by 0 bases, and 15 bases separated the two germline ends. The germline gives CDR1 LGHNA, CDR2 YSLEER. The CDR3 is made up of 16 amino acids. The J gene is TRBJ1-2, the V gene TRBV4-3, with D hard to call. The receptor comes from a man between 25 and 39 years old with type 1 diabetes. The sample taken for sequencing was naive CD4+ T cells from blood. CDR3 sequence reads: CASSPVKHLANYGYTF. CDR3 in DNA: TGCGCCAGCAGCCCAGTCAAGCATTTAGCTAACTATGGCTACACCTTC.